The 27 T cell receptor beta chains in this list originate from one sample, sequenced in a study of identical twins' blood T cells. TCRdb itself ran the 5' RACE reads through MiXCR, one entry per CDR3 protein. The table shows around 380,000 distinct CDR3 sequences, with under 30% occurring only once. Sequencing used PBMCs. Receptors were obtained from a woman aged 18-55 years in good health.

This clonotype has a handful of counts. The chain joins TRBV6-5 to TRBJ2-3; 8 nucleotides match TRBD1. Trimming cost V 5 bases and J 6 bases; bases outside gene matches: 7. This CDR3 has 14 residues. Germline values: CDR1 MNHEY, CDR2 SVGAGI. For the CDR3, the DNA is TGTGCCAGCAGTGACGACAGGGGTAGGGATACGCAGTATTTT. Its translation is CASSDDRGRDTQYF.

A remark on this clonotype: An end of the junction differs from the germline gene, which may be a read error. The rearrangement uses TRBV20-1 and TRBJ2-2, with TRBD2 matching over 12 bases. The CDR3 spans 16 residues. Germline CDR1 is DFQATT and CDR2 is SNEGSKA (reference sequence). The CDR3 bases are TGCAGTGTCTTAACTGGGACTAGCGGGCAACCCGGGAAGCTGTTTTTT. Translation gives CSVLTGTSGQPGKLFF.

The rearrangement uses TRBV14 and TRBJ1-1; no clear D. The CDR3 consists of 15 residues. Germline lookup yields CDR1 SGHDN and CDR2 FVKESK. V lost 0 bases and J 2 bases, leaving 10 bases between the germline ends. In DNA, the CDR3 is TGTGCCAGCAGCCAAGATGTCACAGCCAACACTGAAGCTTTCTTT. It encodes CASSQDVTANTEAFF.

The chain recombines TRBV7-9 with TRBJ1-2; D is ambiguous. CDR3 size: 13 residues. With 6 bases removed from V and 6 bases from J, the gap between germline ends came to 14 bases. CDR1 and CDR2 from the germline V gene are SEHNR and FQNEAQ (reference sequence). The CDR3 coding sequence is TGTGCCAGCAGATGGACCCTGAGTAATGGCTACACCTTC. It specifies CASRWTLSNGYTF.

This clonotype has ten or more counts. CDR3 region: CSVSGIRQGAVRDEQFF. CDR3 DNA: TGCAGTGTTTCTGGCATCCGACAGGGGGCTGTGCGGGATGAGCAGTTCTTC. The chain joins TRBV20-1 to TRBJ2-1; 10 bases line up with TRBD1. In germline, CDR1 is DFQATT, CDR2 SNEGSKA (reference sequence). The length of the CDR3 is 17 residues. Trimming took 7 bases from V and 8 from J; bases not matched to a gene: 20.

V is TRBV30 and J is TRBJ2-3; D remains ambiguous. The germline V and J ends were trimmed by 1 base and 2 bases, with 4 bases remaining between them. This CDR3 contains 12 residues. Germline CDR1 reads GTSNPN; CDR2 reads SVGIG (reference sequence). The CDR3 region is CAWSDLTDTQYF. The CDR3 region has the DNA TGTGCCTGGAGTGACCTCACAGATACGCAGTATTTT. Using reference TRBV30 and TRBJ2-3 for the parts outside the CDR3, the full variable domain is SQTIHQWPATLVQPVGSPLSLECTVEGTSNPNLYWYRQAAGRGLQLLFYSVGIGQISSEVPQNLSASRPQDRQFILSSKKLLLSDSGFYLCAWSDLTDTQYFGPGTRLTVL.

This clonotype was counted many times. The chain employs TRBV20-1 and TRBJ1-1, with no clear D. The CDR3 length is 12 residues. Germline loops: CDR1 DFQATT, CDR2 SNEGSKA (reference sequence). CDR3 sequence reads: CMSRGGNTEAFF. In DNA form, the CDR3 reads TGCATGTCTCGGGGAGGGAACACTGAAGCTTTCTTT.

At least ten counts were recorded for this clonotype. The genes are TRBV27 and TRBJ2-3; the D gene is possibly TRBD2 (6 bases). Trimming pared 8 bases from V and 0 bases from J, leaving 12 bases between. Looked up from germline, CDR1 is MNHEY and CDR2 is SMNVEV (reference sequence). The CDR3 runs 14 residues. The CDR3 is CASSIGTSTDTQYF. The CDR3 DNA reads TGTGCCAGCTCCATAGGGACTAGCACAGATACGCAGTATTTT.

This clonotype has only a few counts. This chain connects TRBV12-5 to TRBJ2-2, with 12 nucleotides matching TRBD2. The CDR3 contains 19 residues. Per germline, CDR1 LGHNT and CDR2 FRNRAP. V dropped 1 base and J dropped 4; count of bases not matched to a gene: 10. CDR3 sequence (DNA): TGTGCTAGTGGTTTGGCCCAGACTAGCGGGAGATGGGGCACCGGGGAGCTGTTTTTT. Its protein product is CASGLAQTSGRWGTGELFF.

There are many counts of this clonotype. This chain connects TRBV5-1 to TRBJ1-2; D gene uncertain. Trimming shortened V by 4 bases and J by 7 bases, and 17 bases separated the two germline ends. There are 14 residues in the CDR3. CDR1 SGHRS and CDR2 YFSETQ come from the germline V gene. The chain's CDR3 is CASSPSAPEPGYTF. The DNA for the CDR3 is TGCGCCAGCAGCCCTTCGGCCCCTGAGCCTGGCTACACCTTC. Full variable domain (missing parts from reference TRBV5-1 and TRBJ1-2): KAGVTQTPRYLIKTRGQQVTLSCSPISGHRSVSWYQQTPGQGLQFLFEYFSETQRNKGNFPGRFSGRQFSNSRSEMNVSTLELGDSALYLCASSPSAPEPGYTFGSGTRLTVV.

The V call is TRBV7-9, the J call TRBJ1-5, with 9 nucleotides matching TRBD1. Germline assignment: CDR1 SEHNR and CDR2 FQNEAQ (reference sequence). The J segment lost 4 bases and the V segment lost 4 bases, leaving 8 bases of the junction unmatched. The CDR3 runs to 16 residues. The CDR3 bases are TGTGCCAGCAGCTCCCCCGGACAGGGGAATAATCAGCCCCAGCATTTT. Translated, it gives CASSSPGQGNNQPQHF.

As concerns this clonotype: Since a much larger clone is just one base distant, this may be a read error. This chain uses TRBV14 with TRBJ1-2; unclear D gene. Germline V gene lookup returns CDR1 SGHDN and CDR2 FVKESK. The CDR3 length is 13 residues. Trimming cost V 0 bases and J 4 bases, with 6 bases left between them. This chain's CDR3 is CASSQDLAYGYTF. In DNA, the CDR3 is TGTGCCAGCAGCCAAGATTTGGCCTATGGCTACACCTTC.

There are a few counts of this clonotype. The chain recombines TRBV6-2 or TRBV6-3 with TRBJ2-3; D unclear. V was cut by 5 bases and J by 2 bases, with 8 bases left in between. The germline gives CDR1 MNHEY, CDR2 SVGEGT. The CDR3 has 13 residues. In DNA form, the CDR3 reads TGTGCCAGCAGTAGAGTCTCCACAGATACGCAGTATTTT. It yields the protein CASSRVSTDTQYF.

This clonotype was observed many times. The chain employs TRBV20-1 and TRBJ2-5; 7 bases fit TRBD1. The CDR3 has 14 amino acids. Losses at the gene ends were 4 bases for V and 3 bases for J; bases not matched to a gene: 8. Germline CDR1 reads DFQATT; CDR2 reads SNEGSKA (reference sequence). CDR3 residues: CSATPPTGEETQYF. Written as DNA, the CDR3 is TGCAGTGCTACCCCCCCCACAGGGGAAGAGACCCAGTACTTC.

This sequence joins TRBV5-1 and TRBJ2-7; tentative D call: TRBD1 (6 bases). This CDR3 comprises 16 residues. In germline, CDR1 is SGHRS, CDR2 YFSETQ. Trimming removed 8 bases at V and 0 bases at J, with 21 bases between. CDR3 nucleotides: TGCGCCAGTATGAGCTCTTCGGGGACAATCTCCTACGAGCAGTACTTC. It yields the protein CASMSSSGTISYEQYF. The full variable domain, in which reference TRBV5-1 and TRBJ2-7 provide the parts outside the CDR3, is KAGVTQTPRYLIKTRGQQVTLSCSPISGHRSVSWYQQTPGQGLQFLFEYFSETQRNKGNFPGRFSGRQFSNSRSEMNVSTLELGDSALYLCASMSSSGTISYEQYFGPGTRLTVT.

As regards this clonotype: One junction end disagrees with the germline gene, perhaps due to a read error. This chain joins TRBV27 and TRBJ2-7; no definite D call. This CDR3 is built from 13 residues. CDR1 and CDR2 from the germline V gene are MNHEY and SMNVEV (reference sequence). Here the CDR3 reads CASSLSVSYGQYF. For the CDR3, the DNA is TGTGCCAGCAGTTTATCAGTATCCTACGGGCAGTACTTC.

This clonotype was detected once. A much more abundant neighbour one base away suggests this may be a read error. The chain recombines TRBV18 with TRBJ2-1, with D possibly matching TRBD2 (5 bases). The CDR3 runs 15 residues. CDR1 and CDR2 (germline): KGHSH, LQKENI. The ends were cut back, 5 bases at V and 8 bases at J, with 19 bases in the middle. The CDR3 spells CASSIAWLRVDEQFF. In DNA, the CDR3 is TGTGCCAGCTCAATAGCGTGGCTCCGTGTGGATGAGCAGTTCTTC.

This clonotype was recorded at least ten times. The chain is built from TRBV28 and TRBJ2-1; D unresolved. V lost 3 bases and J lost 6, with 3 bases in between. The CDR3 totals 11 residues. CDR1 is MDHEN and CDR2 is SYDVKM in the germline V gene. CDR3 sequence reads: CASSFSNEQFF. The DNA of the CDR3 is TGTGCCAGCAGTTTCTCCAATGAGCAGTTCTTC.

This sequence joins TRBV29-1 and TRBJ2-1; 8 positions agree with TRBD2. CDR1 is SQVTM, CDR2 ANQGSEA, per germline. V was pared by 7 bases and J by 5 bases, with 7 bases of the junction left unmatched. The length of the CDR3 is 13 residues. CDR3 loop: CSGAGLENNEQFF. In nucleotides, the CDR3 is TGCAGCGGCGCGGGACTAGAGAACAATGAGCAGTTCTTC.

Ten or more counts support this clonotype. This chain joins TRBV6-1 and TRBJ2-2, with 8 bases that match TRBD1. The CDR3 has 14 amino acids. CDR1 and CDR2 (germline): MNHNS, SASEGT. For the CDR3, the DNA is TGTGCTTACCGACAGGGGATGGACACCGGGGAGCTGTTTTTT. It translates to CAYRQGMDTGELFF.

The rearrangement joins TRBV13 to TRBJ2-3; a weak D match, TRBD2 (5 bases). Germline CDR1 and CDR2: PRHDT and FYEKMQ (reference sequence). The V gene lost 1 base and the J gene lost 0 bases, with 11 bases spanning the gap. The CDR3 loop spans 16 amino acids. For the CDR3, the DNA is TGTGCCAGCAGCTTAGAGCTGACTAAGAGCACAGATACGCAGTATTTT. As protein: CASSLELTKSTDTQYF.

A remark on this clonotype: The conserved phenylalanine or tryptophan is not found at the CDR3 terminus, so this likely reflects a read error. The limits of the CDR3 on the DNA are not certain, so only TCRdb's listed CDR3 is given. V gene TRBV21-1 combines with J gene TRBJ2-1. TRBV21-1 is a recognized pseudogene. From its first to its last residue, the CDR3 has 11 amino acids. CDR3: CASSKSGSQFS.

This clonotype was seen many times. This chain uses TRBV29-1 with TRBJ2-2; a possible D gene is TRBD2 (5 bases). CDR1 and CDR2 (germline): SQVTM, ANQGSEA. The germline V and J ends were trimmed by 4 bases and 6 bases, with 9 bases remaining between them. This CDR3 is built from 12 residues. The CDR3, as DNA: TGCAGCGTTGTAACTAGTTCCGGGGAGCTGTTTTTT. This codes for CSVVTSSGELFF.

The table lists this clonotype with a few counts. V and J are TRBV7-2 and TRBJ1-4; D remains ambiguous. The CDR3 sequence is 19 residues long. Trimming pared 2 bases from V and 13 bases from J, leaving 32 bases between. Germline V gene sequence: CDR1 SGHTA, CDR2 FQGNSA. CDR3 sequence: CASSLLGGRESYPESGLFF. DNA for the CDR3: TGTGCCAGCAGCTTATTGGGCGGGAGGGAATCTTATCCTGAAAGCGGACTGTTTTTT. The full variable domain, completed using reference TRBV7-2 and TRBJ1-4, is GAGVSQSPSNKVTEKGKDVELRCDPISGHTALYWYRQSLGQGLEFLIYFQGNSAPDKSGLPSDRFSAERTGGSVSTLTIQRTQQEDSAVYLCASSLLGGRESYPESGLFFGSGTQLSVL.

As regards this clonotype: At one end the junction does not follow the germline gene, possibly because of a read error. This sequence joins TRBV4-3 and TRBJ2-2, with D possibly matching TRBD2 (5 bases). The CDR3 totals 15 residues. Germline V gene sequence: CDR1 LGHNA, CDR2 YSLEER. Here the CDR3 reads CASGQDPSIIGELFF. Written as DNA, the CDR3 is TGCGCCAGCGGCCAAGATCCTAGCATCATCGGGGAGCTGTTTTTT.

Points on this clonotype: At one boundary the junction diverges from the germline segment, which might be a read error. The V gene is TRBV2, the J gene TRBJ1-2; 9 bases fit TRBD1. Germline assignment: CDR1 SNHLY and CDR2 FYNNEI. This CDR3 spans 14 amino acids. The CDR3 loop reads CASSDRGRGYGYTF. The CDR3 DNA reads as TGTGCCAGTAGTGACAGGGGGAGAGGCTATGGCTACACCTTC.

At least ten counts were recorded for this clonotype. The chain uses TRBV7-2 and TRBJ1-3; the D gene is possibly TRBD1 (5 bases). This CDR3 is 13 amino acids long. Germline-derived CDR1 and CDR2 are SGHTA and FQGNSA. V was clipped by 7 bases and J by 4 bases, with 11 bases between them. CDR3 sequence (DNA): TGTGCCAGCAACGGACATCCCGGAAACACCATATATTTT. Its protein product is CASNGHPGNTIYF. Full variable domain (missing parts from reference TRBV7-2 and TRBJ1-3): GAGVSQSPSNKVTEKGKDVELRCDPISGHTALYWYRQSLGQGLEFLIYFQGNSAPDKSGLPSDRFSAERTGGSVSTLTIQRTQQEDSAVYLCASNGHPGNTIYFGEGSWLTVV.